This T cell receptor (beta chain) was profiled in a study of CD8+CD57+ T cells in acquired aplastic anemia. Notes on the study in general: No significant difference in CD8+ Simpson's diversity was found between patients and controls.

The CDR3 extends over 17 amino acids. CDR1 SGHTA and CDR2 FQGTGA come from the germline V gene. The junction had 9 bases not matched to a gene; V was cut back by 2 bases and J by 0 bases. The sequenced patients had an expansion of CD8+CD57+ cells seen by flow cytometry. Acquired aplastic anemia of severe grade affected all patients. Therapy had not been given to patients before blood sampling. Profiling of TCR beta VDJ combinations and CDR3 sequences used genomic DNA as template. TCRdb re-derived calls from the reads in MiXCR, one entry per CDR3 protein. Of over 250,000 distinct CDR3 sequences in the sample, around three fifths were seen once. As concerns this clonotype: Its target is not known.

The sample consisted of sorted CD4+, CD8+, or CD8+CD57+ T cells (not recorded which) from PBMCs. This TCR was recovered from a human donor with aplastic anemia. V usage is TRBV7-3 and J usage is TRBJ2-5; TRBD2 matches at 7 bases. The CDR3: CASSLLGASGYQETQYF. The DNA of the CDR3 is TGTGCCAGCAGCTTATTAGGGGCTAGCGGCTACCAAGAGACCCAGTACTTC.